This T cell receptor (beta chain) was retrieved from a study of PD-1 blockade in classical Hodgkin lymphoma. Brentuximab vedotin exposure varied among the patients, all of whom had relapsed after autologous stem cell transplantation. The CDR3 is 13 residues long. On this clone itself: Its target is unknown.

Study observations and caveats: Lower baseline TCR diversity was reported for newly diagnosed patients than for healthy donors. By C4D1 there was a significant rise in CD4+ TCR diversity but not in CD8+ TCR diversity. There remain no defined causes for the repertoire differences, which possibly reflect disease activity or prior therapy.

Sequencing used immunoSEQ multiplex PCR; TCRdb keeps in-frame clones, though not all of them. The repertoire has around 40,000 clones, around 80% of them found once; the top ten carry roughly 13%. The V gene is TRBV1, the J gene TRBJ2-4; the D call of TRBD1 is as the table states it, not checked on the DNA. TRBV1 is shown as a pseudogene. This specimen was peripheral blood mononuclear cells (PBMCs), taken at baseline. This clonotype originated in a human donor with classical Hodgkin lymphoma. In DNA form, the CDR3 reads TGCACCAGCAGCCAAGGCGCTCAGGTTATTCAGTACTTC. It encodes CTSSQGAQVIQYF.